This T cell receptor (beta chain) was sequenced during a study of CD4 T cells in relation to SARS-CoV-2 and coronaviruses. Study information: After 10 days of antigen culture, PBMC TCR beta CDR3s were sequenced. No peptide or an HIV-1 Nef peptide pool served as negative control.

With respect to this clone: Its antigen is currently unknown.

The table came from immunoSEQ multiplex PCR; TCRdb's copy has only in-frame clones and leaves some out. The table shows around 21,000 clones, with about 66% occurring only once. The unexposed donors gave CD4+ T cells in about 2011-2019, prior to COVID-19. The cells were cultured for around ten days before CD4+ T cells were isolated. The CDR3 runs 17 residues. Germline lookup yields CDR1 SNHLY and CDR2 FYNNEI. The V gene lost 3 bases and the J gene lost 5 bases, with 19 bases spanning the gap. The sequenced sample consisted of CD4+ T cells from PBMCs, cultured in vitro. The source is a human donor in good health. The V and J genes are TRBV2 and TRBJ1-4; maybe TRBD1 (5 bases). The CDR3 reads CASSDLVWDGRNEKLFF. The CDR3 region has the DNA TGTGCCAGCAGTGATTTGGTGTGGGACGGCAGGAATGAAAAACTGTTTTTT. Drawing the rest from reference TRBV2 and TRBJ1-4, the complete variable domain is EPEVTQTPSHQVTQMGQEVILRCVPISNHLYFYWYRQILGQKVEFLVSFYNNEISEKSEIFDDQFSVERPDGSNFTLKIRSTKLEDSAMYFCASSDLVWDGRNEKLFFGSGTQLSVL.